This T cell receptor (beta chain) was found in a study of OX40 agonist ivuxolimab in advanced cancers. Study-level background: Ivuxolimab was an agonistic, fully human IgG2 monoclonal antibody directed against OX40 (CD134), a costimulatory receptor. Partial responses occurred in three dose-escalation patients, of whom one had hepatocellular carcinoma and two had cutaneous melanoma. A male proportion of 75% to 85% and a mean age of approximately 58 years, ranging from roughly 23 to 90, were recorded for the dose-escalation cohort. Of the 52 patients in dose escalation, some 20 had hepatocellular carcinoma, some 15 had melanoma, 9 had renal cell carcinoma and 9 had head and neck cancer. Patients were allowed to have had prior anti-PD-1, anti-PD-L1 or anti-CTLA-4 therapy, and roughly two fifths of the dose-escalation patients had been treated with checkpoint inhibitors. The paper describes the monotherapy dose-escalation part (N ≈ 51 patients) of the phase I trial of ivuxolimab. Intravenous ivuxolimab was administered to patients every 2 weeks at six dose levels: 0.01, 0.1, 0.3, 1.5, 3 and 10 mg/kg. The purpose of peripheral TCRbeta sequencing was to test whether ivuxolimab changed TCR sequence diversity and led to clonal T-cell expansion. Here is what the overall study found, with its caveats: Low levels of normalized T-cell clonal expansion were also seen in some patients who did not respond. Which antigens the clonally expanded peripheral T cells were specific for was not determined. After ivuxolimab, expanded clones were on average more numerous among CD8+ T cells than among CD4+ T cells. Clonal expansion of both CD4+ and CD8+ blood T cells was observed from baseline to week 6 at doses 0.1 to 3.0 mg/kg. In partial responders in the 0.1-3.0 mg/kg groups, normalized peripheral clonal expansion was found to be among the lowest, especially among CD8+ T cells.

Genomic DNA was isolated from the sorted cells so that the TCRbeta CDR3 region could be sequenced. The immunoSEQ Assay was used to sequence the TCRbeta CDR3 regions. In its TCRdb copy, this immuneACCESS table keeps in-frame sequences only and misses some clones. Where compared with another copy, unresolved V genes explain less than half of these, and the others have no known cause. The sample table holds 50,000 to 65,000 clones, of which approximately 87% were seen once. Of the sample, approximately 6.8% is held by the ten largest clones. This clone was seen a single time. It has no known antigen specificity. Qualities for individual bases were not recorded, and no much larger clone is one base off. The CDR3 starts with the cysteine, ends with the phenylalanine, and has 16 residues. Here the CDR3 DNA is all that survives: 48 bases in frame from base 1. Patients with a history of autoimmune disease or receiving systemic immunosuppression were excluded from the trial. Peripheral blood for TCR sequencing was collected from all dose cohorts at baseline, on cycle 4 day 1, and on cycle 7 day 1. The samples were drawn from a first-in-human, open-label, multicenter phase I dose-escalation trial of ivuxolimab. The trial enrolled adults with locally advanced or metastatic head and neck squamous cell, hepatocellular, melanoma or renal cell carcinoma. CD4+ and CD8+ T cells were sorted separately from peripheral blood before TCR sequencing.

The rearranged chain carries TRBV21-1 and TRBJ2-2; the table's D gene call, TRBD2, was not cross checked with the DNA. TRBV21-1 represents a pseudogene. The source material was CD4+ or CD8+ T cells sorted from blood, sampled in a trial of the OX40 agonist ivuxolimab. The receptor comes from an adult with an advanced solid tumor such as melanoma, head and neck, liver or kidney cancer. The nucleotide sequence reads as follows: TGTGCCAGCAGCAAACTCCGGGGGGTGGACACCGGGGAGCTGTTTTTT. This yields the protein CASSKLRGVDTGELFF.